Listed below are T cell receptor beta chains from one sample, sequenced in a study of blood T cell repertoires in COVID-19. This table comes from immunoSEQ multiplex PCR, and its TCRdb copy is limited to in-frame clones, with some not included. The top ten clones hold 1.5% to 2% of a sample with about 250,000 clones, approximately 89% of them seen once. The specimen sequenced was peripheral blood. All receptors derive from a woman aged 55-70 years who had recovered from COVID-19. Both conserved end residues are trimmed from each CDR3. A D gene is named only where the DNA matches it firmly. Size is omitted from some rows. Given values are once, few, many or a class for expanded clones.

TRBV6-2/TRBV6-3,TRBJ1-5,-,TRBD1,ASSTGQESHGNQPQH
TRBV5-1,TRBJ1-1,-,TRBD1,ASSLRTGGGNTEAF
TRBV28,TRBJ1-4,-,-,ASLLPGGEKLF
TRBV6-1,TRBJ2-7,-,-,ASRQVEGEQY
TRBV5-1,TRBJ2-1,-,TRBD2,ASSLGTSNEQF
TRBV5-1,TRBJ2-7,-,-,ASSLAAGQVEQY
TRBV15,TRBJ1-1,few,TRBD1,ATSVGQGHTEAF
TRBV6-5,TRBJ1-1,-,-,ASSLDSFSNTEAF
TRBV28,TRBJ2-7,-,TRBD2,ASRAGGEYEQY
TRBV19,TRBJ2-3,-,TRBD1,ASSIVQGADTQY
TRBV7-6,TRBJ2-2,once,TRBD2,ASSLTSDTGELF
TRBV27,TRBJ1-1,once,TRBD1,ASNLGQGGPSGTEAF
TRBV10-3,TRBJ2-7,-,TRBD2,AIREAGSYEQY
TRBV7-2,TRBJ2-7,-,TRBD2,ASSLGLAESYEQY
TRBV7-8,TRBJ2-5,-,-,ASSLEAGLGSGQTQY
TRBV5-4,TRBJ2-7,-,TRBD1,ASSLGTGQGAHEQY
TRBV7-2,TRBJ2-7,medium-sized,-,ASSIGTYEQY
TRBV10-3,TRBJ2-2,-,-,AIRLGGELF
TRBV11-3,TRBJ2-2,-,TRBD2,ASSFLGGAGGELF
TRBV2,TRBJ1-1,-,-,ASSESQGENTEAF
TRBV4-2,TRBJ1-3,few,-,ASSQDPWSSGNTIY
TRBV2,TRBJ1-1,-,-,ASIPRTVTEAF
TRBV28,TRBJ1-2,-,TRBD1,ASSLTTGTGPTGYT
TRBV29-1,TRBJ2-2,-,-,SVAGDFKNTGELF
TRBV9,TRBJ2-1,few,TRBD2,ASSVGLAENNEQF
TRBV6-5,TRBJ1-3,-,-,ASSTYRDTGNTIY
TRBV5-1,TRBJ1-1,once,-,ASSSSTGLNTEAF
TRBV18,TRBJ1-3,-,-,ASSRSSTGQGNTIY
TRBV11-2,TRBJ1-1,once,TRBD1,ASSQDRLTEAF
TRBV4-3,TRBJ2-3,-,TRBD1,ASSQEPAGGEADTQY
TRBV6-6,TRBJ2-5,-,TRBD1,ASSYSRTGGRETQY
TRBV7-9,TRBJ1-6,once,-,ASSLREPYNSPLH
TRBV28,TRBJ2-6,few,-,ASSLSSGANVLT
TRBV3-1/TRBV3-2,TRBJ2-5,-,-,ASTLNSGQETQY
TRBV6-1,TRBJ1-6,once,-,ASSEARDSPLH
TRBV5-1,TRBJ2-7,-,TRBD1,ASSLSGGNPYEQY
TRBV7-3,TRBJ2-1,-,TRBD2,ASSSGGASYNEQF
TRBV9,TRBJ2-1,-,TRBD2,ASSARNTSGGNEQF
TRBV5-3,TRBJ2-7,-,TRBD1,ARSRTGLSREQY
TRBV19,TRBJ2-2,-,TRBD1,ASSLSTGQTGELF
TRBV6-6,TRBJ2-3,-,TRBD1,ASSPPPGQGTTDTQY
TRBV4-2,TRBJ2-2,-,TRBD2,ASSQPLGLGLAGENTGELF
TRBV19,TRBJ1-1,-,-,ASRSTLNTEAF
TRBV19,TRBJ1-5,-,TRBD1,ASSSGTGAGQPQH
TRBV25-1,TRBJ2-1,-,TRBD2,ASKGSGGPPTDNEQF
TRBV6-4,TRBJ2-3,-,TRBD2,ASSLTSGGVSDTQY
TRBV5-1,TRBJ1-6,-,-,ASSFGGGDGSPLH
TRBV6-1,TRBJ1-1,once,-,ASSAAGGGGAFDTEAF
TRBV10-3,TRBJ1-4,few,TRBD1,AISETRGQLGEKLF
TRBV12-5,TRBJ2-1,-,TRBD2,ASGLMTSGVSYNEQF
TRBV7-2,TRBJ2-1,-,TRBD2,ASKMGGGAQNEQF
TRBV27,TRBJ1-1,-,TRBD1,ASSSRQGHTEAF